This T cell receptor (beta chain) stems from a study of blood T cell repertoires in COVID-19. Study at large: From the United States, Italy and Spain came samples of acute and convalescent COVID-19.

Clones were sequenced by immunoSEQ multiplex PCR, and TCRdb holds only the in-frame ones, with some missing. Here the sample spans some 190,000 clones, 70% to 80% being singletons. Germline assignment: CDR1 SGHDN and CDR2 FVKESK. Germline trimming cut 7 bases from V and 10 bases from J; bases unmatched to any gene: 30. The CDR3 has 19 residues. This TCR came from a woman in her fifties or sixties with active or convalescent COVID-19. Specimen: peripheral blood. The genes are TRBV14 and TRBJ1-2; TRBD1 aligns across 7 bases. The CDR3, as DNA: TGTGCCAGCATCGTCAAGGGGACAGACCTTATGCAGGAGTCGGCAGACTACACCTTC. Translated: CASIVKGTDLMQESADYTF.